The next 14 T cell receptor beta chains were all read from a single sample in a study of cytomegalovirus exposure and HLA in healthy donors. It was with 60 Vbeta and 13 Jbeta primers that the PCR ran. The table came from immunoSEQ multiplex PCR; TCRdb's copy has only in-frame clones and leaves some out. The sample carries more than 95,000 clones, approximately 70% recorded once. Material: PBMCs. All receptors come from a woman between 40 and 50 years old in good health and CMV-seropositive.

The CDR3 protein is CASSLDRGVYGYTF. DNA of the CDR3: TGCGCCAGCAGCTTGGACAGGGGGGTCTATGGCTACACCTTC. This chain connects TRBV5-1 to TRBJ1-2; 8 nucleotides agree with TRBD1. Trimming cost V 0 bases and J 4 bases; bases outside gene matches: 2. From germline, CDR1 is SGHRS and CDR2 YFSETQ. This CDR3 is 14 amino acids long.

This chain connects TRBV28 to TRBJ2-2; D is uncertain. In germline, CDR1 is MDHEN, CDR2 SYDVKM. Trimming pared 3 bases from V and 6 bases from J, leaving 2 bases between. The CDR3 is made up of 11 amino acids. The CDR3, as DNA: TGTGCCAGCAGTTTCTCCGGGGAGCTGTTTTTT. Amino acids: CASSFSGELFF. Full variable domain (rest looked up from reference TRBV28 and TRBJ2-2): DVKVTQSSRYLVKRTGEKVFLECVQDMDHENMFWYRQDPGLGLRLIYFSYDVKMKEKGDIPEGYSVSREKKERFSLILESASTNQTSMYLCASSFSGELFFGEGSRLTVL.

This clone has just a few counts. The genes are TRBV9 and TRBJ2-2; D is perhaps TRBD2 (6 bases). V dropped 7 bases and J dropped 5 bases, with 18 bases sitting between them. CDR3 length equals 15 residues. The germline CDR1 and CDR2 sequences are SGDLS and YYNGEE. Written as DNA, the CDR3 is TGTGCCAGCCTACGTGGACGGGCGGGGACCGGGGAGCTGTTTTTT. Translation: CASLRGRAGTGELFF. Full variable domain (missing parts from reference TRBV9 and TRBJ2-2): DSGVTQTPKHLITATGQRVTLRCSPRSGDLSVYWYQQSLDQGLQFLIQYYNGEERAKGNILERFSAQQFPDLHSELNLSSLELGDSALYFCASLRGRAGTGELFFGEGSRLTVL.

This clone came up a few times. The chain is built from TRBV6-5 and TRBJ2-3; 8 bases are shared with TRBD1. CDR1 and CDR2 (germline): MNHEY, SVGAGI. The V gene end was trimmed by 7 bases and the J gene end by 3 bases; junction bases not matched to a gene: 9. CDR3 length equals 15 residues. For the CDR3, the DNA is TGTGCCAGCACCCAGGGGGGACAGGAGACAGATACGCAGTATTTT. Residues: CASTQGGQETDTQYF.

In nucleotides, the CDR3 is TGCGCCAGCAGCCAAGCAGGGGAGTACACTGAAGCTTTCTTT. Translating it yields CASSQAGEYTEAFF. The V and J genes are TRBV4-1 and TRBJ1-1; a weak D match, TRBD1 (6 bases). V was pared by 1 base and J by 3 bases, with 9 bases between. Germline values: CDR1 MGHRA, CDR2 YSYEKL. This CDR3 is built from 14 residues.

J is TRBJ1-2 and V is TRBV2, with TRBD1 identical over 12 bases. Germline lookup yields CDR1 SNHLY and CDR2 FYNNEI. There are 13 residues in the CDR3. The V gene end was trimmed by 9 bases and the J gene end by 7 bases; junction bases not matched to a gene: 6. CDR3 sequence (DNA): TGTGCCAGAAGGGACAGGGGGCAAGGTGGCTACACCTTC. Encoded protein: CARRDRGQGGYTF.

This chain links TRBV27 with TRBJ2-1, with D tentatively TRBD2 (6 bases). V shed 5 bases and J shed 6 bases, with 14 bases lying between them. The CDR3 covers 14 residues. The germline V gene encodes CDR1 MNHEY and CDR2 SMNVEV (reference sequence). The CDR3 reads CASSPGTFVNEQFF. CDR3 DNA sequence: TGTGCCAGCAGTCCAGGGACTTTTGTCAATGAGCAGTTCTTC.

On this clone: The sample has other DNA sequences that encode this CDR3 too. The V call is TRBV27, the J call TRBJ2-7; TRBD1 matches 7 bases. Germline CDR1 and CDR2: MNHEY and SMNVEV (reference sequence). The CDR3 is made up of 14 amino acids. Trimming took 2 bases from V and 7 from J; bases not matched to a gene: 8. CDR3 sequence: CASSLRDRSREQYF. The CDR3 DNA reads as TGTGCCAGCAGTTTAAGGGACAGATCTCGGGAGCAGTACTTC.

Here the CDR3 DNA reads TGTGCCAGCAGTGAAGCGGGCGATGGGCAGCCCCAGCATTTT. Residues: CASSEAGDGQPQHF. This chain connects TRBV6-1 to TRBJ1-5; the D is unclear. Looked up from germline, CDR1 is MNHNS and CDR2 is SASEGT. Trimming shortened V by 0 bases and J by 7 bases, and 10 bases separated the two germline ends. The CDR3 length is 14 residues.

The rearrangement joins TRBV6-6 to TRBJ2-1; the match to TRBD2 covers 14 bases. The CDR3 contains 14 residues. Germline V gene lookup returns CDR1 MNHNY and CDR2 SVGAGI (reference sequence). V shed 10 bases and J 10 bases; nucleotides not matched to a gene: 9. The CDR3 is CATQRLAGGREQFF. The CDR3 coding sequence is TGTGCCACCCAGAGACTAGCGGGAGGGAGAGAGCAGTTCTTC.

V usage is TRBV14 and J usage is TRBJ2-1; D is possibly TRBD1 (6 bases). This CDR3 is built from 14 residues. The germline V gene has CDR1 SGHDN and CDR2 FVKESK. V was clipped by 3 bases and J by 8 bases, with 14 bases between them. The CDR3 loop reads CASSQGALVDEQFF. The CDR3 nucleotides read TGTGCCAGCAGCCAGGGGGCCCTCGTGGATGAGCAGTTCTTC.

A few counts support this clone. The CDR3 reads CASSLPGGEQYF. CDR3 DNA: TGTGCCAGCAGTCTTCCAGGGGGCGAGCAGTACTTC. J is TRBJ2-7 and V is TRBV7-2; 7 bases are a match to TRBD1. Trimming removed 6 bases from V and 6 bases from J; junction bases left unmatched: 5. Germline V gives CDR1 SGHTA, CDR2 FQGNSA. There are 12 residues in the CDR3.

CDR3 DNA sequence: TGCGCCAGCAGTCGAAGGGGGTCGGGATCCCCCTACGAGCAGTACTTC. It codes for CASSRRGSGSPYEQYF. This chain links TRBV5-1 with TRBJ2-7; tentatively, D is TRBD1 (6 bases). Germline V gene data show CDR1 as SGHRS and CDR2 as YFSETQ. The CDR3 loop spans 16 amino acids. Trimming stripped 5 bases from V and 2 bases from J, with 20 bases between. The full variable domain, rest sourced from reference TRBV5-1 and TRBJ2-7, is KAGVTQTPRYLIKTRGQQVTLSCSPISGHRSVSWYQQTPGQGLQFLFEYFSETQRNKGNFPGRFSGRQFSNSRSEMNVSTLELGDSALYLCASSRRGSGSPYEQYFGPGTRLTVT.

The chain uses TRBV6-1 and TRBJ1-1; weak D call: TRBD1 (6 bases). The V gene lost 2 bases and the J gene lost 3 bases, with 7 bases spanning the gap. The CDR3 is 13 amino acids. Germline assignment: CDR1 MNHNS and CDR2 SASEGT. CDR3 loop: CASSEHRDTEAFF. In nucleotides, the CDR3 is TGTGCCAGCAGTGAACACAGGGACACTGAAGCTTTCTTT.